This T cell receptor beta chain was found in a study of response to subunit inactivated influenza vaccine. J was trimmed by 3 bases and V by 11 bases; bases with no gene match: 9. This CDR3 contains 14 residues. From germline, CDR1 is ENHRY and CDR2 SYGVKD. Study-wide results and limits: Few additional T cells are recruited per seasonal influenza vaccination, authors suggested.

Via MiXCR, TCRdb re-called the RT-PCR reads, giving one row per CDR3 protein. The data hold approximately 530,000 distinct CDR3 sequences, with about 7.6% observed a single time. This clonotype has more than one count but fewer than ten. Its specificity is unknown. The V and J genes are TRBV10-3 and TRBJ2-2; 7 bases align to TRBD1. The receptor comes from a man aged 50-75 years who received an inactivated influenza vaccine. Material: PBMCs from blood, obtained less than 30 months after vaccination. The CDR3 nucleotides read TGTGCCTCGGAGGACAGGACCTACACCGGGGAGCTGTTTTTT. Translating gives CASEDRTYTGELFF.